This T cell receptor (beta chain) comes out of a study of blood T cell repertoires in COVID-19. Study-level background: Sources were T cells, B-cell-depleted T cells, or PBMCs; the material itself was cDNA or gDNA.

Per the authors' pipeline: Estimation of nucleated cell counts relied on the amplification of reference gene primers. Repertoires were generated with immunoSEQ multiplex PCR, while TCRdb's copy carries only in-frame clones and drops some. The DNA gave D and trimming, while V, J and clone size come from that table. This table has roughly 220,000 clones, approximately 78% appearing once. V lost 3 bases, J lost 8 bases, and 7 bases lay in between. This CDR3 comprises 12 residues. Germline V lookup: CDR1 KGHSH, CDR2 LQKENI. V is TRBV18 and J is TRBJ1-4; D gene uncertain. The sequence came from a woman at least 80 years old with COVID-19, enrolled during active disease. Sequencing input: peripheral blood. The CDR3 DNA reads TGTGCCAGCTCACCCGGAGGGGAAAAACTGTTTTTT. This encodes CASSPGGEKLFF. Complete variable domain (other parts from reference TRBV18 and TRBJ1-4): NAGVMQNPRHLVRRRGQEARLRCSPMKGHSHVYWYRQLPEEGLKFMVYLQKENIIDESGMPKERFSAEFPKEGPSILRIQQVVRGDSAAYFCASSPGGEKLFFGSGTQLSVL.